The clone carrying this T cell receptor (beta chain) was counted ten times or more. Antigen: not known. Germline V gene data show CDR1 as SGHRS and CDR2 as YFSETQ. After removal of 3 bases from V and 4 bases from J, the junction contained 3 bases not matched to a gene. The CDR3 length is 13 residues. This entry is derived from a study of response to subunit inactivated influenza vaccine. Study results and caveats: Authors suggested seasonal influenza vaccinations each recruit few new T cells.

One entry per CDR3 protein results from TCRdb running MiXCR on the RT-PCR reads. The sample lists hundreds of thousands of distinct CDR3 sequences, roughly 20% seen once, with roughly 11% in the top ten. The TCR sequence derives from a middle-aged man who received an inactivated influenza vaccine. V is TRBV5-1 and J is TRBJ2-5; TRBD2 matches at 7 bases. The sequencing here drew on PBMCs from blood, taken around 5 days after vaccination. The CDR3 coding sequence is TGCGCCAGCAGCTCGACTAGCTCAGAGACCCAGTACTTC. Amino acids: CASSSTSSETQYF.